The 18 T cell receptor beta chains below all came from one sample that was sequenced in a study. MiXCR, applied by TCRdb to the RT-PCR reads, yields one record per CDR3 protein. The table shows hundreds of thousands of distinct CDR3 sequences, with around 14% occurring only once. The sequencing input was memory CD4+ T cells from blood. The receptors come from a female donor in good health, serving as a healthy control.

The V gene is TRBV7-3, the J gene TRBJ2-2; TRBD2 matches 7 bases. Germline lookup yields CDR1 SGHTA and CDR2 FQGTGA. V shed 7 bases and J 4 bases; nucleotides not matched to a gene: 9. This CDR3 region has 15 residues. CDR3 coding DNA: TGTGCCAGCACCCTTCCGGGAGGCCGCACCGGGGAGCTGTTTTTT. Encoded protein: CASTLPGGRTGELFF.

This clonotype was seen ten or more times. The chain carries TRBV5-1 and TRBJ2-7; D unclear. The V gene lost 0 bases and the J gene lost 7 bases, with 11 bases spanning the gap. The CDR3 spans 13 residues. Germline lookup yields CDR1 SGHRS and CDR2 YFSETQ. The CDR3 bases are TGCGCCAGCAGCTTGGAAGTTGGTCGGGAGCAGTACTTC. This encodes CASSLEVGREQYF.

This clonotype showed up just a few times. The chain recombines TRBV7-8 with TRBJ2-4, with D tentatively TRBD1 or TRBD2 (5 bases each). Between the trimmed V and J ends, which lost 5 bases and 3 bases, there was a span of 8 bases. CDR3 length: 13 amino acids. The germline CDR1 and CDR2 sequences are SGHVS and FQNEAQ. The CDR3 sequence is CASSQGVKNIQYF. Written as DNA, the CDR3 is TGTGCCAGCAGCCAGGGAGTCAAAAACATTCAGTACTTC. The full variable domain, completed using reference TRBV7-8 and TRBJ2-4, is GAGVSQSPRYKVAKRGQDVALRCDPISGHVSLFWYQQALGQGPEFLTYFQNEAQLDKSGLPSDRFFAERPEGSVSTLKIQRTQQEDSAVYLCASSQGVKNIQYFGAGTRLSVL.

This clonotype was seen more than once but under ten times. Here the CDR3 reads CSARPGGISGRADEQFF. The CDR3 DNA sequence: TGCAGTGCTAGACCGGGGGGGATTAGCGGGAGGGCCGATGAGCAGTTCTTC. This rearrangement joins TRBV20-1 to TRBJ2-1, with 11 bases identical to TRBD2. Germline lookup yields CDR1 DFQATT and CDR2 SNEGSKA (reference sequence). The CDR3 is 17 amino acids. V gave up 2 bases and J gave up 8 bases; unmatched junction bases: 14.

For this clonotype: This may be a read error: a much more frequent sequence differs by one nucleotide. The chain joins TRBV5-1 to TRBJ2-3; D gene uncertain. CDR1 is SGHRS, CDR2 YFSETQ, per germline. The CDR3 is 14 amino acids. The CDR3 here is CAGRSSVGTDTQYF. The CDR3 DNA sequence: TGCGCCGGCAGGTCGAGCGTAGGCACAGATACGCAGTATTTT.

The gene calls are TRBV7-2 and TRBJ2-7; 12 positions match TRBD2. J gave up 6 bases and V 6 bases, and 6 bases lay outside the gene matches. In germline, CDR1 is SGHTA, CDR2 FQGNSA. This CDR3 comprises 14 residues. The CDR3 nucleotides are TGTGCCAGCAGACTAGCGGGAGGTTACGGCGAGCAGTACTTC. Translating it yields CASRLAGGYGEQYF.

V is TRBV12-3 or TRBV12-4 and J is TRBJ2-5; D is possibly TRBD1 (6 bases). The ends were cut back, 6 bases at V and 0 bases at J, with 20 bases in the middle. CDR3 length: 17 residues. The CDR3 DNA sequence: TGTGCCAGCAGGGGACCGATCATCTGGGGGCACCAAGAGACCCAGTACTTC. Amino acids: CASRGPIIWGHQETQYF.

The DNA for the CDR3 is TGTGCCAGCAGACTTAGCGGGAACTATGAGCAGTTCTTC. It translates to CASRLSGNYEQFF. This rearrangement joins TRBV28 to TRBJ2-1; 8 bases map to TRBD2. V was clipped by 6 bases and J by 8 bases; unmatched bases: 6. CDR1 and CDR2 from the germline V gene are MDHEN and SYDVKM. This CDR3 spans 13 amino acids.

The chain couples TRBV18 to TRBJ2-1; D unclear. This CDR3 region has 14 residues. Germline V gene data show CDR1 as KGHSH and CDR2 as LQKENI. V was clipped by 3 bases and J by 3 bases, with 9 bases between them. The CDR3 here is CASSPLYGYNEQFF. The CDR3 DNA is TGTGCCAGCTCACCCCTATACGGCTACAATGAGCAGTTCTTC.

The chain employs TRBV3-1 and TRBJ2-3, with D possibly matching TRBD2 (7 bases). This CDR3 contains 15 residues. V was clipped by 4 bases and J by 4 bases, with 15 bases between them. Per the germline V gene, CDR1 is LGHDT and CDR2 is YNNKEL (reference sequence). Written as DNA, the CDR3 is TGTGCCAGCAGCCTAGAGGGGGGGTACGCAGATACGCAGTATTTT. It yields the protein CASSLEGGYADTQYF.

This clonotype was found many times. The V gene is TRBV7-2, the J gene TRBJ2-1, with D possibly TRBD2 on 6 matching bases. The CDR3 has 14 amino acids. Trimming removed 5 bases at V and 4 bases at J, with 12 bases between. Germline V gene data show CDR1 as SGHTA and CDR2 as FQGNSA. CDR3 sequence: CASSPLAGYNEQFF. The CDR3 DNA reads as TGTGCCAGCAGCCCCCTGGCGGGGTACAATGAGCAGTTCTTC.

This clonotype was seen at least ten times. The rearrangement links TRBV29-1 to TRBJ2-7, with 8 bases identical to TRBD2. Germline V gives CDR1 SQVTM, CDR2 ANQGSEA. The CDR3 extends over 12 amino acids. V was clipped by 5 bases and J by 5 bases; unmatched bases: 5. CDR3 bases: TGCAGCGTTACACGGGAGGGACACGAGCAGTACTTC. This translates into CSVTREGHEQYF.

This sequence joins TRBV20-1 and TRBJ2-3; no definite D call. Germline CDR1 DFQATT, CDR2 SNEGSKA (reference sequence). The CDR3 is 15 residues long. V lost 5 bases to trimming and J lost 0 bases, with 15 bases between them. The CDR3 region is CSAQDTRSSTDTQYF. Here the CDR3 DNA reads TGCAGTGCTCAGGATACACGCTCTAGCACAGATACGCAGTATTTT.

This chain joins TRBV5-1 and TRBJ1-2; 8 bases are shared with TRBD1. CDR1 and CDR2 (germline): SGHRS, YFSETQ. The CDR3 sequence is 15 residues long. Unmatched junction bases numbered 12, after V lost 3 bases and J lost 8 bases. The CDR3 sequence is CASSSTGEPHHGYTF. CDR3 coding DNA: TGCGCCAGCAGCTCGACAGGGGAACCACATCACGGCTACACCTTC.

This clonotype was seen only a few times. This chain uses TRBV24-1 with TRBJ2-7, with D unresolved. The CDR3 spans 14 residues. V shed 4 bases and J shed 0 bases, with 9 bases lying between them. Germline-derived CDR1 and CDR2 are KGHDR and SFDVKD. Written as DNA, the CDR3 is TGTGCCACCAGTGAGCGGACCAACTCCTACGAGCAGTACTTC. Translated, it gives CATSERTNSYEQYF.

This clonotype showed up many times. The rearrangement uses TRBV27 and TRBJ2-7; D possibly corresponds to TRBD2 (6 bases). The V gene lost 6 bases and the J gene lost 2 bases, with 8 bases spanning the gap. Germline CDR1 MNHEY, CDR2 SMNVEV (reference sequence). This CDR3 has 12 residues. The CDR3 DNA sequence: TGTGCCAGCAGGGAGGGAGCCTACGAGCAGTACTTC. This sequence encodes CASREGAYEQYF.

Turning to this clonotype: The junction departs from the called germline gene at one end, perhaps through a read error. This chain connects TRBV15 to TRBJ1-1, with 9 bases that match TRBD1. Germline V gene data show CDR1 as LNHNV and CDR2 as YYDKDF (reference sequence). The CDR3 is 13 amino acids. The CDR3 here is CATSGQGNTDAFF. DNA for the CDR3: TGTGCCACCAGCGGACAGGGGAACACTGATGCTTTCTTT.

DNA of the CDR3: TGTGCCAGCAGCTTAGGTCCCGGGGTGCAGTATTTT. It is translated as CASSLGPGVQYF. This rearrangement joins TRBV7-2 to TRBJ2-3, with D tentatively TRBD2 (5 bases). Germline assignment: CDR1 SGHTA and CDR2 FQGNSA. Trimming pared 1 base from V and 11 bases from J, leaving 10 bases between. This CDR3 has 12 amino acids.